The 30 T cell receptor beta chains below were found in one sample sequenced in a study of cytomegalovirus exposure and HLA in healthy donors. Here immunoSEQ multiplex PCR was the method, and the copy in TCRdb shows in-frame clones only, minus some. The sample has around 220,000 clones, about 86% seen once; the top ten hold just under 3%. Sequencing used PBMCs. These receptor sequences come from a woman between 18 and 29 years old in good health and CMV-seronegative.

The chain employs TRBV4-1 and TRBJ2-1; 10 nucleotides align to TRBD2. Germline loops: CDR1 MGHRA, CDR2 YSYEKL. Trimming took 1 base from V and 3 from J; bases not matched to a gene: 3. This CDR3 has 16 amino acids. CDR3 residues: CASSQGPSGSYNEQFF. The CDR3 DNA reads TGCGCCAGCAGCCAAGGACCTAGCGGGAGCTACAATGAGCAGTTCTTC.

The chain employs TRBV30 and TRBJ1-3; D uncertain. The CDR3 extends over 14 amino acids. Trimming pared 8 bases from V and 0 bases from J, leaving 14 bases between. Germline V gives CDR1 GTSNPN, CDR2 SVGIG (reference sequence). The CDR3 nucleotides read TGTGCCCAGTCTGGGCGCATCTCTGGAAACACCATATATTTT. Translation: CAQSGRISGNTIYF.

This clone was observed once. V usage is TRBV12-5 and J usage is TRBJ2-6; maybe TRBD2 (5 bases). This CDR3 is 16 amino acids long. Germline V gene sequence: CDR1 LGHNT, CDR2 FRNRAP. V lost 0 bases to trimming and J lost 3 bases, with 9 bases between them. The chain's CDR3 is CASGLVRGFGANVLTF. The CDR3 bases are TGTGCTAGTGGTTTGGTACGGGGTTTTGGGGCCAACGTCCTGACTTTC.

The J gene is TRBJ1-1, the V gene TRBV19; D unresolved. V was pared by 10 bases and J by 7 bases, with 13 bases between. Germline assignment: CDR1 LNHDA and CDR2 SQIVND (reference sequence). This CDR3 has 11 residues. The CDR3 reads CATISPGEAFF. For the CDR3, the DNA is TGTGCCACTATTAGCCCCGGTGAAGCTTTCTTT.

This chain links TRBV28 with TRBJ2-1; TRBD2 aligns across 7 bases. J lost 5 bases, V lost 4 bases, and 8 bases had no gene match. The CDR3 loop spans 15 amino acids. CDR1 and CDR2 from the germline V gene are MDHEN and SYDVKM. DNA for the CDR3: TGTGCCAGCAGTTCCCCCGGGGGGTTCCACAATGAGCAGTTCTTC. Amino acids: CASSSPGGFHNEQFF.

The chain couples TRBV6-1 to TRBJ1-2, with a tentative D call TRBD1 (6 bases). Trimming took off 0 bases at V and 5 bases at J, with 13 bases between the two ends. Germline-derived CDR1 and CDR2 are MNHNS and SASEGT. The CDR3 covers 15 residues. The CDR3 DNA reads TGTGCCAGCAGTGAAGCGCAACGGACAGCTTATGGCTACACCTTC. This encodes CASSEAQRTAYGYTF.

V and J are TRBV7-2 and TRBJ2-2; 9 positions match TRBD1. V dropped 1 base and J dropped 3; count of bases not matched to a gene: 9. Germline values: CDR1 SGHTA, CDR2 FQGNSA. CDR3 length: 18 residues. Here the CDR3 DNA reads TGTGCCAGCAGCTTAGACAGAGTACAGGGGGCCCACACCGGGGAGCTGTTTTTT. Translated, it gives CASSLDRVQGAHTGELFF.

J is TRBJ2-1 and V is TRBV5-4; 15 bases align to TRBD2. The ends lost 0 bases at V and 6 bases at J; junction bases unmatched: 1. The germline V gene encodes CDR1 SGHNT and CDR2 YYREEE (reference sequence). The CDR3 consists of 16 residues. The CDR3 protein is CASSLGTSGRANEQFF. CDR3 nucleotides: TGTGCCAGCAGCTTGGGGACTAGCGGGAGGGCCAATGAGCAGTTCTTC. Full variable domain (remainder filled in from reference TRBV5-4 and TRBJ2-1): ETGVTQSPTHLIKTRGQQVTLRCSSQSGHNTVSWYQQALGQGPQFIFQYYREEENGRGNFPPRFSGLQFPNYSSELNVNALELDDSALYLCASSLGTSGRANEQFFGPGTRLTVL.

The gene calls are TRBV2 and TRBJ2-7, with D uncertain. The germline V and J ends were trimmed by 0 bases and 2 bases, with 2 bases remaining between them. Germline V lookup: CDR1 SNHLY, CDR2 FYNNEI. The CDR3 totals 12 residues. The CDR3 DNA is TGTGCCAGCAGTGAAGCCGCCTACGAGCAGTACTTC. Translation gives CASSEAAYEQYF.

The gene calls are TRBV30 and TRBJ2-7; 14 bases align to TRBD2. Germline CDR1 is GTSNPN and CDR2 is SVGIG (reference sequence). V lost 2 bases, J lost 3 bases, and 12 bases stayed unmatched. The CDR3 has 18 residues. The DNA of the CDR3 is TGTGCCTGGAGTAGAACGGCACCGGGACTAGCGGGAGACTACGAGCAGTACTTC. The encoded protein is CAWSRTAPGLAGDYEQYF.

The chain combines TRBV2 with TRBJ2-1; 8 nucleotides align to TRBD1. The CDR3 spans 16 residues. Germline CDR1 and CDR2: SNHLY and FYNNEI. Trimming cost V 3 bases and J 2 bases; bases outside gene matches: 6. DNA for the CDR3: TGTGCCAGCAGTGACGACGACAGGGGCCCCTACAATGAGCAGTTCTTC. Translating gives CASSDDDRGPYNEQFF.

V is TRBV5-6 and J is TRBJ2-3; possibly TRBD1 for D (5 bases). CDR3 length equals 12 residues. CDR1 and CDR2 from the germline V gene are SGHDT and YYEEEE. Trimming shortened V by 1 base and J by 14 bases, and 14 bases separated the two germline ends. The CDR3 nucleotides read TGTGCCAGCAGCTTGTACACAGGAAGACCGTATTTT. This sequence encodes CASSLYTGRPYF.

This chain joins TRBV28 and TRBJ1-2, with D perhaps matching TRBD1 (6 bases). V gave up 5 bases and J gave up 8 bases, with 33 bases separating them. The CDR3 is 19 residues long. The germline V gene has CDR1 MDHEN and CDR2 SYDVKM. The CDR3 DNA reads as TGTGCCAGCAGTGTCACGATACTCCTACTCCGGGACATAGGTGAGGGCTACACCTTC. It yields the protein CASSVTILLLRDIGEGYTF.

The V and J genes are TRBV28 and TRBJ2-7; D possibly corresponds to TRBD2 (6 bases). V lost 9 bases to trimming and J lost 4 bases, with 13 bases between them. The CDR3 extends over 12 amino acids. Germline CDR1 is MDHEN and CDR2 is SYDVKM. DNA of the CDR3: TGTGCCAGTACGGGACTCTATTACGAGCAGTACTTC. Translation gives CASTGLYYEQYF.

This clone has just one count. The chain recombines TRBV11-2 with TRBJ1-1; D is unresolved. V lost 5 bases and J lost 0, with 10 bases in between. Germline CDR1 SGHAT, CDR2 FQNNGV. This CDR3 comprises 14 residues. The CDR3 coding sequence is TGTGCCAGCAGCCCCGAGGTAGTGAACACTGAAGCTTTCTTT. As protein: CASSPEVVNTEAFF. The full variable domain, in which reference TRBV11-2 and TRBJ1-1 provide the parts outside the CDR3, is EAGVAQSPRYKIIEKRQSVAFWCNPISGHATLYWYQQILGQGPKLLIQFQNNGVVDDSQLPKDRFSAERLKGVDSTLKIQPAKLEDSAVYLCASSPEVVNTEAFFGQGTRLTVV.

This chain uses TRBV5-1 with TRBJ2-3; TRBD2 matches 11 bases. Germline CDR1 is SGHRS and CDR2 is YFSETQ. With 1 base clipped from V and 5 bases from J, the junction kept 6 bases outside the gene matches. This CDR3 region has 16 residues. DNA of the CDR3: TGCGCCAGCAGCTTGATGGGACTAGCGGAAATAGATACGCAGTATTTT. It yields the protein CASSLMGLAEIDTQYF.

CDR3 protein: CASSLSTGVDEQYF. The CDR3 DNA follows: TGTGCCAGCAGTTTATCGACAGGGGTGGATGAGCAGTACTTC. The chain combines TRBV27 with TRBJ2-7, with 8 bases lining up with TRBD1. The CDR3 is made up of 14 amino acids. V was clipped by 0 bases and J by 7 bases; unmatched bases: 5. The germline V gene has CDR1 MNHEY and CDR2 SMNVEV (reference sequence).

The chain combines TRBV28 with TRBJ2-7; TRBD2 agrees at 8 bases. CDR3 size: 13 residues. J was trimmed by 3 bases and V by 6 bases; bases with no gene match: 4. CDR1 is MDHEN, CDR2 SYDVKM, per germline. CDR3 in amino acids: CASRSGGHYEQYF. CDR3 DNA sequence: TGTGCCAGCAGGAGCGGGGGCCACTACGAGCAGTACTTC. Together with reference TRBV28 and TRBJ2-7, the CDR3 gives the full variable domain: DVKVTQSSRYLVKRTGEKVFLECVQDMDHENMFWYRQDPGLGLRLIYFSYDVKMKEKGDIPEGYSVSREKKERFSLILESASTNQTSMYLCASRSGGHYEQYFGPGTRLTVT.

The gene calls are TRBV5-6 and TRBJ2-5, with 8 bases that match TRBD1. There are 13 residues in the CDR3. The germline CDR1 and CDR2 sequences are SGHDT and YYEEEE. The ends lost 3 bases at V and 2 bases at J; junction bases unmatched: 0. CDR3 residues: CASSYRGQETQYF. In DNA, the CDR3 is TGTGCCAGCAGCTACAGGGGGCAAGAGACCCAGTACTTC.

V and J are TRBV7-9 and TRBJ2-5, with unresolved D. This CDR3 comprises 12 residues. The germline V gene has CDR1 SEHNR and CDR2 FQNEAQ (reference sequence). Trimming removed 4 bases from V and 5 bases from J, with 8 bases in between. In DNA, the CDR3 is TGTGCCAGCAGCTCCCGCCGGGAGACCCAGTACTTC. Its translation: CASSSRRETQYF. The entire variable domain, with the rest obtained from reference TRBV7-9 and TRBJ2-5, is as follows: DTGVSQNPRHKITKRGQNVTFRCDPISEHNRLYWYRQTLGQGPEFLTYFQNEAQLEKSRLLSDRFSAERPKGSFSTLEIQRTEQGDSAMYLCASSSRRETQYFGPGTRLLVL.

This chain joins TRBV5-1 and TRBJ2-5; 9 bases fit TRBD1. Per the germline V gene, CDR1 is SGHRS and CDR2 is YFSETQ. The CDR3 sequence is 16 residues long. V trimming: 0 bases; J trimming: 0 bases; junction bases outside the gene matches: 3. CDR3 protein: CASSLVGTGNQETQYF. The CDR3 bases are TGCGCCAGCAGCTTGGTGGGGACAGGGAACCAAGAGACCCAGTACTTC.

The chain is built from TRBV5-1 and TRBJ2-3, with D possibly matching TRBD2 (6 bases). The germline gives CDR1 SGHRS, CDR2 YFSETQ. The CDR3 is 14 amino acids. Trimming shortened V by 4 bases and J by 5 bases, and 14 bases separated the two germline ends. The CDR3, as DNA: TGCGCCAGCAGCCCAATAGCGGCAGGAGATACGCAGTATTTT. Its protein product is CASSPIAAGDTQYF. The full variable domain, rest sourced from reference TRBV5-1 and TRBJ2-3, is KAGVTQTPRYLIKTRGQQVTLSCSPISGHRSVSWYQQTPGQGLQFLFEYFSETQRNKGNFPGRFSGRQFSNSRSEMNVSTLELGDSALYLCASSPIAAGDTQYFGPGTRLTVL.

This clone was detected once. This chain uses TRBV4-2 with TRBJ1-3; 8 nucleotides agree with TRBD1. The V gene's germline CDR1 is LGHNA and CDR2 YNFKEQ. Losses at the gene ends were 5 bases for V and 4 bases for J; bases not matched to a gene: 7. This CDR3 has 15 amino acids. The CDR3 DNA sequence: TGTGCCAGCAGCTTCTCAGGGGGCGGAGGAAACACCATATATTTT. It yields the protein CASSFSGGGGNTIYF.

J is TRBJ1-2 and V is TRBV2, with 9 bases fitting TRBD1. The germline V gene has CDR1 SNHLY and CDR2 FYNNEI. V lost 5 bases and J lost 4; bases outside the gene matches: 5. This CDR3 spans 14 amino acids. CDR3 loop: CASSLTGGAYGYTF. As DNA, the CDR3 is TGTGCCAGCAGTTTGACAGGGGGTGCCTATGGCTACACCTTC.

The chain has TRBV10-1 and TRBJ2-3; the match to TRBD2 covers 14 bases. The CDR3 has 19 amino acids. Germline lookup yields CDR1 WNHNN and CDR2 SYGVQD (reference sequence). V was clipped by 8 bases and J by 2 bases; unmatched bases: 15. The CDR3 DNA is TGCGCCAGCGTAGCATCCGGGACTAGCGGGAGCCACCACACAGATACGCAGTATTTT. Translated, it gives CASVASGTSGSHHTDTQYF.

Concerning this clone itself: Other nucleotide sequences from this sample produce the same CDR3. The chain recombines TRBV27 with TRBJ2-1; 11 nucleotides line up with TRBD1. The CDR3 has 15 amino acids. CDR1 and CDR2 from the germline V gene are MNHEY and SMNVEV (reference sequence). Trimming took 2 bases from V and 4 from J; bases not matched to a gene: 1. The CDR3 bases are TGTGCCAGCAGTTTAGGGACAGGGGGGTACAATGAGCAGTTCTTC. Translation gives CASSLGTGGYNEQFF.

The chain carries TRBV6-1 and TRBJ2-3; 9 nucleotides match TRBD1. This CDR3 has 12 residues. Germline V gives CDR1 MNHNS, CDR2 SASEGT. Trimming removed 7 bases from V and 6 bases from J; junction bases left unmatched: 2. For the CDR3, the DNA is TGTGCCAGCAACAGGGGGCATGATACGCAGTATTTT. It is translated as CASNRGHDTQYF.

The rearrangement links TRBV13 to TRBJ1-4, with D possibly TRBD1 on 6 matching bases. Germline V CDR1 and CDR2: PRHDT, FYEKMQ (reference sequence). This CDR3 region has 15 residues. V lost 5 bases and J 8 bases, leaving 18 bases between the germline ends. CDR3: CASSRGGRGHEKLFF. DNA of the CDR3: TGTGCCAGCAGCCGGGGGGGGCGAGGGCACGAAAAACTGTTTTTT.

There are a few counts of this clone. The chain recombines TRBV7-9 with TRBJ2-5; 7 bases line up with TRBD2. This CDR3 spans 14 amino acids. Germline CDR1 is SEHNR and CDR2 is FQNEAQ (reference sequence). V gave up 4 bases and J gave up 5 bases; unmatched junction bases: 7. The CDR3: CASSSLLALETQYF. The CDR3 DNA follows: TGTGCCAGCAGCTCCTTACTAGCGTTGGAGACCCAGTACTTC.

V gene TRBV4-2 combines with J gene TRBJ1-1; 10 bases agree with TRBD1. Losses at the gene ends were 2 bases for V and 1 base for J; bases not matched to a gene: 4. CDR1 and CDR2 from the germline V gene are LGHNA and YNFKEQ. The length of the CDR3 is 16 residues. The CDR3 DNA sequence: TGTGCCAGCAGCCAACCGGGACAGGGGACGAACACTGAAGCTTTCTTT. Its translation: CASSQPGQGTNTEAFF.